This T cell receptor beta chain was sequenced in a study of CD8+CD57+ T cells in acquired aplastic anemia. Note on this clonotype: The junction shows a germline mismatch at one end, possibly a read error.

The CDR3 has 14 amino acids. CDR1 and CDR2 (germline): SGHTS, YDEGEE. Investigators profiled TCR beta VDJ and CDR3 from genomic DNA template. TCRdb re-analysed the reads in MiXCR, keeping a single row per CDR3 protein. The sample lists a few hundred thousand distinct CDR3 sequences, about 70% occurring once. Sequencing was carried out using sorted CD4+, CD8+, or CD8+CD57+ T cells (not recorded which) from PBMCs. The receptor was isolated from a human donor in good health, serving as a control. The rearrangement uses TRBV5-8 and TRBJ1-6; D is unresolved. CDR3 bases: TGTGCCAGCAGCCCGACTCTCGAAGGCTCACCCCAGCAGTTC. Translated: CASSPTLEGSPQQF.